The next 6 T cell receptor beta chains were all read from a single sample in a study of cytomegalovirus exposure and HLA in healthy donors (TCRdb year 2017). The library was obtained by the immunoSEQ multiplex PCR assay. For the multiplex PCR, a mixture combining 60 forward primers for TCR Vbeta segments and 13 reverse primers for TCR Jbeta segments was used. The source is immuneACCESS, and TCRdb retained only in-frame sequences with V and J called. Part of the clones is not carried over; for the studies checked, unresolved V genes explain less than half of this, and the remainder is unexplained. In this sample the table shows 180,000 or so clones, roughly 85% of which occur a single time. The ten largest clones capture almost 6.5% of the sample. What was sequenced was PBMCs. These TCRs come from a man aged 35-49 years in good health and CMV-seropositive.

The chain combines TRBV11-3 with TRBJ2-5; 10 bases agree with TRBD2. Germline trimming cut 1 base from V and 5 bases from J; bases unmatched to any gene: 7. The germline CDR1 and CDR2 sequences are SGHNT and YENEEA. The CDR3 totals 16 residues. Here the CDR3 DNA reads TGTGCCAGCAGCTTAGCCTGGCTAGCGGGAGAGGAGACCCAGTACTTC. Translation gives CASSLAWLAGEETQYF.

The CDR3 region is CASSATGPGELFF. The CDR3 nucleotides are TGTGCCAGCAGCGCCACAGGGCCCGGGGAGCTGTTTTTT. The V and J genes are TRBV2 and TRBJ2-2, with D maybe TRBD1 (6 bases). Trimming removed 6 bases from V and 6 bases from J, with 11 bases in between. The CDR3 is 13 residues long. CDR1 SNHLY and CDR2 FYNNEI come from the germline V gene.

The chain has TRBV10-1 and TRBJ2-1, with 9 bases lining up with TRBD2. V trimming: 6 bases; J trimming: 5 bases; junction bases outside the gene matches: 8. Germline V gene sequence: CDR1 WNHNN, CDR2 SYGVQD (reference sequence). The CDR3 extends over 15 amino acids. CDR3 bases: TGCGCCAGCAGAGACTTAGCGGGAGTCGACAATGAGCAGTTCTTC. Protein: CASRDLAGVDNEQFF.

The chain has TRBV18 and TRBJ2-3, with TRBD2 matching over 9 bases. This CDR3 region has 15 residues. The V gene end was trimmed by 3 bases and the J gene end by 1 base; junction bases not matched to a gene: 2. Germline V lookup: CDR1 KGHSH, CDR2 LQKENI. CDR3 bases: TGTGCCAGCTCACCCCGGACTAGCGGCACAGATACGCAGTATTTT. Protein: CASSPRTSGTDTQYF.

J is TRBJ2-3 and V is TRBV5-1; 8 bases fit TRBD2. This CDR3 contains 16 residues. Germline-derived CDR1 and CDR2 are SGHRS and YFSETQ. Trimming took 3 bases from V and 0 from J; bases not matched to a gene: 6. The CDR3 DNA sequence: TGCGCCAGCAGCTCCGGACTAGCCTTGAGCACAGATACGCAGTATTTT. It encodes CASSSGLALSTDTQYF. The variable domain in full, with the rest retrieved from reference TRBV5-1 and TRBJ2-3, is KAGVTQTPRYLIKTRGQQVTLSCSPISGHRSVSWYQQTPGQGLQFLFEYFSETQRNKGNFPGRFSGRQFSNSRSEMNVSTLELGDSALYLCASSSGLALSTDTQYFGPGTRLTVL.

The chain is built from TRBV7-3 and TRBJ2-2; 9 nucleotides match TRBD2. V was clipped by 2 bases and J by 4 bases; unmatched bases: 5. Germline lookup yields CDR1 SGHTA and CDR2 FQGTGA. The CDR3 has 16 amino acids. The CDR3 DNA reads as TGTGCCAGCAGCTTAGCGTCGCGGGGGGGCACCGGGGAGCTGTTTTTT. This sequence encodes CASSLASRGGTGELFF.